This T cell receptor (beta chain) was profiled in a study of identical twins. Study findings and constraints: The presence of invariant MAIT and iNKT cells could partly confound analyses of zero-insertion sequences. Shared out-of-frame alpha sequences (those common to twins) showed excess low generation probability.

This clonotype was seen a handful of times. Its matching antigen is unknown. Germline assignment: CDR1 SGHAT and CDR2 FQNNGV. The CDR3 has 11 amino acids. Trimming removed 7 bases at V and 10 bases at J, with 11 bases between. MiXCR, applied by TCRdb to the 5' RACE reads, yields one record per CDR3 protein. The sample shows about 530,000 distinct CDR3 sequences, approximately 20% of them seen only once. The data were also submitted as part of a second study, on yellow fever vaccine responses in identical twins. That study adds: Reports say the vaccine T cell response in twins looked partly convergent and partly personalized.

The receptor's source is a woman between 18 and 30 years old in good health. V and J are TRBV11-2 and TRBJ2-1, with D perhaps matching TRBD1 (5 bases). Sample: CD4+ T cells sorted from blood. The CDR3 region has the DNA TGTGCCAGCACCCCAGGGCTGGAGCAGTTCTTC. Translation: CASTPGLEQFF.